This TCR beta chain was recorded in a study of T cell responses to AZD1222 COVID-19 vaccine. Whole-study findings and limits: Spike-specific TCR breadth and depth grew following two AZD1222 doses. Nearly half of spike-specific TCRs reportedly target variant regions that are unmutated in the B.1.351 and B.1.1.7 variants. There were vaccine-associated CD4 TCRs across spike, dominant at 160-218 and 743-854. It was only after the peak T cell response that any repertoires were sampled.

This CDR3 comprises 14 residues. Germline assignment: CDR1 MNHEY and CDR2 SVGAGI. V was clipped by 0 bases and J by 3 bases, with 9 bases between them. Clones were read by immunoSEQ multiplex PCR, and TCRdb kept only the in-frame ones, dropping some. This table has approximately 150,000 clones, more than 70% appearing once. To note about this clone: Its antigen remains unknown.

The clonotype comes from an adult in good health. The rearrangement links TRBV6-5 to TRBJ2-7; D ambiguous. Source: peripheral blood, taken on day 0 of AZD1222 vaccination. CDR3 sequence reads: CASSYSRGHYEQYF. The CDR3 DNA reads TGTGCCAGCAGTTACTCTCGCGGCCACTACGAGCAGTACTTC.